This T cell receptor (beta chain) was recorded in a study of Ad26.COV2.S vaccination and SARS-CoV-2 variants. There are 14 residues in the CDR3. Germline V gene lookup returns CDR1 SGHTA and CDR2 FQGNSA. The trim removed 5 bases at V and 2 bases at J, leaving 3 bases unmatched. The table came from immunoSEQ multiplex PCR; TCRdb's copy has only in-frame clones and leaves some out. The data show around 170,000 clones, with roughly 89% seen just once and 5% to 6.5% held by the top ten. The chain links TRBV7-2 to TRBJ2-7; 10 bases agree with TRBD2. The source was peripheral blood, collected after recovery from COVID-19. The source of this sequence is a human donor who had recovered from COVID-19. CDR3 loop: CASSLGTSAYEQYF. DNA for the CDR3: TGTGCCAGCAGCCTGGGGACTAGCGCCTACGAGCAGTACTTC.